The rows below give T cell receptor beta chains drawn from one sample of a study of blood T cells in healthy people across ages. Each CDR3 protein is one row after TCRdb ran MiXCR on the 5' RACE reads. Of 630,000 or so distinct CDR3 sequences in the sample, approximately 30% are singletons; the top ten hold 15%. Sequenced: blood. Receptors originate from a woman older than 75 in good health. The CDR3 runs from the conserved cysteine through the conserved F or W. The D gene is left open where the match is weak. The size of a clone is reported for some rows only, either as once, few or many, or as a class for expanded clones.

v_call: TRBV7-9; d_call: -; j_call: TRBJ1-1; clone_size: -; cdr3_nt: TGTGCCAGCAGCTCACTGGGACTAGCTTTCTTT; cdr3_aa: CASSSLGLAFF
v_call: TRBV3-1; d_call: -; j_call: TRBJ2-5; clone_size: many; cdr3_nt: TGTGCCAGCAGCCACAGGGGAGGGGAGACCCAGTACTTC; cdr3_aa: CASSHRGGETQYF
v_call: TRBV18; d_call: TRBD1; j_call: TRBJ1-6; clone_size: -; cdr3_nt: TGTGCCAGCTCACCAATGACAGGGAATTCACCCCTCCACTTT; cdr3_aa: CASSPMTGNSPLHF
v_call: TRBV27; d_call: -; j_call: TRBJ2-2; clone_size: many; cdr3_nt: TGTGCCAGCAGTACGCAGAACACCGGGGAGCTGTTTTTT; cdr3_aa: CASSTQNTGELFF
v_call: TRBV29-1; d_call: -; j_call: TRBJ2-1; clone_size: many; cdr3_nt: TGCAGCGGGGGGGACAATGAGCAGTTCTTC; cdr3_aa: CSGGDNEQFF
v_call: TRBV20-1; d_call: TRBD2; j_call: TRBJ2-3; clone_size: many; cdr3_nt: TGCAGTGCTAGAGATGGCCAGCGGGGAGGAGATACGCAGTATTTT; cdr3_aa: CSARDGQRGGDTQYF
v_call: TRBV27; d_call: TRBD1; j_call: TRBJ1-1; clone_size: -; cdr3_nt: TGTGCCAGCAGTTTATTTTCAGGGGGATTAGCTGAAGCTTTCTTT; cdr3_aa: CASSLFSGGLAEAFF
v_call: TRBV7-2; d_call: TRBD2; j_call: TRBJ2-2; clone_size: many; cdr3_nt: TGTGCCAGCAGCTCGCCGGGACTAGGGACCACCGGGGAGCTGTTTTTT; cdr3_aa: CASSSPGLGTTGELFF
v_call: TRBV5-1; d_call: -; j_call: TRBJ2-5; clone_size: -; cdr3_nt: TGCGCCAGCTCGCCTGAGACCTCCGTCCGTACCAAAGAGACCCAGTACTTC; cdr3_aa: CASSPETSVRTKETQYF
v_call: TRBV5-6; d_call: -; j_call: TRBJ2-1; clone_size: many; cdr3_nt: TGTGCCAGCAGCTTAATCGGTTCGAGCTCCTACAATGAGCAGTTCTTC; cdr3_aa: CASSLIGSSSYNEQFF
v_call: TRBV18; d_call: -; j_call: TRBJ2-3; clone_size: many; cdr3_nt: TGTGCCAGCTCACCCCCTCAGGGAGTAACAGATACGCAGTATTTT; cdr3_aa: CASSPPQGVTDTQYF
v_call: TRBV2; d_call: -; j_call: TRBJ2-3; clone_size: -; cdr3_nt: TGTGCCAGCAGCTTAGGGCCCAATACGCAGTATTTT; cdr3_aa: CASSLGPNTQYF
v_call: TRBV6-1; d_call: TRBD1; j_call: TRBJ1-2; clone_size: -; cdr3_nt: TGTGCCAGCAGTCCCGACAGGGGCCCCAACTATGGCTACACCTTC; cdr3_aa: CASSPDRGPNYGYTF
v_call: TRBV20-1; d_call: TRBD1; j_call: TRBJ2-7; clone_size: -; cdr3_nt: TGCAGTGCTAGACCCTGGGACAGGGGGAACGAGCAGTACTTC; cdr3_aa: CSARPWDRGNEQYF
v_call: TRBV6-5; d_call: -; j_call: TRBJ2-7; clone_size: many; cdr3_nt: TGTGCCAGCAGCCCCTATGTGGGCGAGCAGTACTTC; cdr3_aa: CASSPYVGEQYF
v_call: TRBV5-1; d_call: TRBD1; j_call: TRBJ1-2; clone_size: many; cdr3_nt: TGCGCCAGCAGCCCCGGGCTGACAGGGGGCGCTTCCTATGGCTACACCTTC; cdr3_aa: CASSPGLTGGASYGYTF
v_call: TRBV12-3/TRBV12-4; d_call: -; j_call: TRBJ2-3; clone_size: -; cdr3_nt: TGTGCCAGCAGCCCCACTGGCGATCACACGGATACGCAGTATTTT; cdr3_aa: CASSPTGDHTDTQYF
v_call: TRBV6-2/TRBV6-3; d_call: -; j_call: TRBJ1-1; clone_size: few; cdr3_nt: TGTGCCAGCAGAAGAAACCCTAGGCAGGGCGCTGAAGCTTTCTTT; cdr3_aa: CASRRNPRQGAEAFF
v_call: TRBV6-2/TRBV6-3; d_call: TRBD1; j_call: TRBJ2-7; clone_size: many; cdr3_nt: TGTGCCACCGGGACAGGGGGCCACGAGCAGTACTTC; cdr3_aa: CATGTGGHEQYF
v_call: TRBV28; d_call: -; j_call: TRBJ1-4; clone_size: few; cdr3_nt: TGTGCCAGCAGTTCCACCCTGGAAGCTAATGAAAAACTGTTTTTT; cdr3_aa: CASSSTLEANEKLFF
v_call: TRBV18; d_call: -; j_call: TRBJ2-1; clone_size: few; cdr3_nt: TGTGCCAGCTCACCACAAAGGGGAATGGCGGTCGTAAAGGGAAGCGATGAGCAGTTCTTC; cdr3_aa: CASSPQRGMAVVKGSDEQFF
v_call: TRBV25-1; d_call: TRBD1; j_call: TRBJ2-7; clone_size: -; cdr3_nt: TGTGCCAGCAGCGGAGACAGGGAGAGCTACGAGCAGTACTTC; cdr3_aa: CASSGDRESYEQYF
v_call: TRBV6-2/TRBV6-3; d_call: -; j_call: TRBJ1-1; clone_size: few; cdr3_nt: TGTGCCATCCGAATTACAGACAGGTCTGAAGCTTTCTTT; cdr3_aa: CAIRITDRSEAFF
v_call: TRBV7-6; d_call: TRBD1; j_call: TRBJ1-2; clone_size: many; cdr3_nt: TGTGCCAGCAGCAAATCGACAGGGGACTATGGCTACACCTTC; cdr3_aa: CASSKSTGDYGYTF
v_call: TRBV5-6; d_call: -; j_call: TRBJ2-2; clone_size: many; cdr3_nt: TGTGCCAGCAGCTTGCCTTTAGGGCAATCCGGGGAGCTGTTTTTT; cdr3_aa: CASSLPLGQSGELFF
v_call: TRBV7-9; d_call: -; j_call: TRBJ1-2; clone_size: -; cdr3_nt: TGTGCCAGCAGCTCAGCGGGGTACAGGGCTAACTATGGCTACACCTTC; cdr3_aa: CASSSAGYRANYGYTF
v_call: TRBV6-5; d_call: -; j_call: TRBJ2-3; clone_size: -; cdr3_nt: TGTGCCAGCAGTTACGTGAGATTCACAGATACGCAGTATTTT; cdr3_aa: CASSYVRFTDTQYF
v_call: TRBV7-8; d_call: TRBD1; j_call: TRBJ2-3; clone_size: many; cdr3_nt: TGTGCCAGCAGCTTAGACAGGGGGCTTTGGACAGATACGCAGTATTTT; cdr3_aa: CASSLDRGLWTDTQYF
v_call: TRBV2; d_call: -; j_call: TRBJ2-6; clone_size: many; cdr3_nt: TGTGCCAGCAGTGAAGGCAGTCCCAATAGGGTTCATTTGGCCAACGTCCTGACTTTC; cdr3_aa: CASSEGSPNRVHLANVLTF
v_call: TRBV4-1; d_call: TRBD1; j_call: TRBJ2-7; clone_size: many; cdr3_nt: TGCGCCAGCAGCCAAGAGAGAACAGGGGGCTTCCACGAGCAGTACTTC; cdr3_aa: CASSQERTGGFHEQYF
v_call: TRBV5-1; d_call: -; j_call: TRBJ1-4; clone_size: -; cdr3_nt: TGCGCCAGCAGCCAGGAAGGGGCCAGGAGGTCAACTAATGAAAAACTGTTTTTT; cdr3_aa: CASSQEGARRSTNEKLFF